This TCR beta chain was recovered during a study of T cells in Graves' hyperthyroidism and ophthalmopathy. This clonotype has only a few counts. The CDR3 loop spans 13 amino acids. Germline lookup yields CDR1 SQVTM and CDR2 ANQGSEA. Trimming cost V 7 bases and J 0 bases, with 13 bases left between them. It was RNA transcripts that yielded the amplified TCR beta CDR3 regions. HTBI primers were the set used in a first-round RT-PCR of the TCR CDR3. TCRdb processed the multiplex PCR reads anew with MiXCR; each CDR3 protein has one entry. The sample has a few hundred thousand distinct CDR3 sequences, less than 20% seen once.

The rearrangement joins TRBV29-1 to TRBJ2-7, with a possible D match to TRBD1 (6 bases). This TCR was recovered from a woman in her forties or fifties with Graves' hyperthyroidism. Input material: blood. CDR3 DNA sequence: TGCAGCGCAAGGACAGTCGCCTCCTACGAGCAGTACTTC. Translation: CSARTVASYEQYF.